Presented here are 26 T cell receptor beta chains from one specimen sequenced in a study of cytomegalovirus exposure and HLA in healthy donors. The primer mix had 60 Vbeta and 13 Jbeta primers. TCRdb's table, derived via immunoSEQ multiplex PCR, lists solely in-frame clones and lacks some. The data hold about 190,000 clones, with around 79% observed a single time. Sequenced material: PBMCs. The origin of the receptors is a woman in her 50s in good health and CMV-seronegative.

The rearrangement uses TRBV11-2 and TRBJ1-5; D call uncertain. V was pared by 1 base and J by 3 bases, with 10 bases between. Germline CDR1 and CDR2: SGHAT and FQNNGV. CDR3 length: 15 amino acids. This chain's CDR3 is CASSLGAGNNQPQHF. The CDR3 coding sequence is TGTGCCAGCAGCTTAGGGGCGGGTAACAATCAGCCCCAGCATTTT.

The rearrangement joins TRBV4-2 to TRBJ1-3, with D maybe TRBD1 (6 bases). CDR1 and CDR2 (germline): LGHNA, YNFKEQ. The CDR3 is 14 residues long. Trimming shortened V by 6 bases and J by 5 bases, and 14 bases separated the two germline ends. This CDR3 reads CASSRGGERNTIYF. The CDR3 coding sequence is TGTGCCAGCAGTCGAGGGGGGGAAAGAAACACCATATATTTT.

The CDR3 protein is CASSQAYGQDDNSPLHF. For the CDR3, the DNA is TGTGCCAGCAGCCAAGCCTACGGACAGGACGATAATTCACCCCTCCACTTT. This rearrangement joins TRBV4-2 to TRBJ1-6; TRBD1 aligns across 7 bases. The germline gives CDR1 LGHNA, CDR2 YNFKEQ. CDR3 length equals 17 residues. V lost 1 base, J lost 5 bases, and 8 bases stayed unmatched.

Ten or more counts support this clone. The rearrangement links TRBV5-4 to TRBJ2-1; TRBD2 matches at 8 bases. The CDR3 spans 15 residues. V gave up 4 bases and J gave up 5 bases; unmatched junction bases: 8. Germline-derived CDR1 and CDR2 are SGHNT and YYREEE (reference sequence). CDR3 coding DNA: TGTGCCAGCAGCGAGGGCCCGGGACTAGACAATGAGCAGTTCTTC. Protein sequence: CASSEGPGLDNEQFF.

The chain carries TRBV11-3 and TRBJ2-3; possibly TRBD2 for D (5 bases). The length of the CDR3 is 15 residues. V was shortened by 2 bases and J by 4 bases, with 13 bases between the two germline ends. Germline values: CDR1 SGHNT, CDR2 YENEEA. DNA for the CDR3: TGTGCCAGCAGCTTAAGCCCAATGGAGGCAGATACGCAGTATTTT. This sequence encodes CASSLSPMEADTQYF.

The gene calls are TRBV7-9 and TRBJ1-1; D is uncertain. The length of the CDR3 is 15 residues. The V gene's germline CDR1 is SEHNR and CDR2 FQNEAQ (reference sequence). With 4 bases removed from V and 0 bases from J, the gap between germline ends came to 12 bases. CDR3 bases: TGTGCCAGCAGCTCAAGCGACGGATTGAACACTGAAGCTTTCTTT. Its protein product is CASSSSDGLNTEAFF.

V gene TRBV6-5 combines with J gene TRBJ1-1; D is unclear. This CDR3 contains 13 residues. V lost 6 bases, J lost 1 base, and 9 bases lay in between. Germline CDR1 reads MNHEY; CDR2 reads SVGAGI. CDR3 sequence reads: CASSPLWNTEAFF. As DNA, the CDR3 is TGTGCCAGCAGCCCCTTATGGAACACTGAAGCTTTCTTT.

The CDR3 is CASSSRDSTDTQYF. The DNA for the CDR3 is TGTGCCAGCAGCTCCAGGGATAGCACAGATACGCAGTATTTT. V and J are TRBV11-3 and TRBJ2-3; D is possibly TRBD1 (5 bases). The V and J ends lost 4 bases and 0 bases respectively, with 8 bases between them. This CDR3 comprises 14 residues. Per the germline V gene, CDR1 is SGHNT and CDR2 is YENEEA.

The chain recombines TRBV7-9 with TRBJ2-5; D remains ambiguous. V was trimmed by 0 bases and J by 5 bases, leaving 4 bases between them. Germline V lookup: CDR1 SEHNR, CDR2 FQNEAQ (reference sequence). There are 12 residues in the CDR3. The DNA for the CDR3 is TGTGCCAGCAGCTTAGCTAGCGAGACCCAGTACTTC. Translating gives CASSLASETQYF. The full variable domain, with the rest looked up from reference TRBV7-9 and TRBJ2-5, is DTGVSQNPRHKITKRGQNVTFRCDPISEHNRLYWYRQTLGQGPEFLTYFQNEAQLEKSRLLSDRFSAERPKGSFSTLEIQRTEQGDSAMYLCASSLASETQYFGPGTRLLVL.

The chain links TRBV2 to TRBJ2-7; 9 bases match TRBD1. Unmatched junction bases numbered 6, after V lost 5 bases and J lost 1 base. CDR1 and CDR2 from the germline V gene are SNHLY and FYNNEI. The CDR3 runs to 15 residues. CDR3 residues: CASSTGTGRSYEQYF. CDR3 nucleotides: TGTGCCAGCAGTACCGGGACAGGGCGATCCTACGAGCAGTACTTC.

This clone was counted only a few times. This chain connects TRBV6-5 to TRBJ1-1; tentatively, D is TRBD1 (6 bases). V gave up 6 bases and J gave up 10 bases, with 12 bases separating them. Germline V lookup: CDR1 MNHEY, CDR2 SVGAGI. This CDR3 region has 11 residues. CDR3 region: CASSDAGAAFF. CDR3 sequence (DNA): TGTGCCAGCAGCGATGCGGGGGCAGCTTTCTTT.

The chain combines TRBV18 with TRBJ1-1; D unclear. Germline values: CDR1 KGHSH, CDR2 LQKENI. The germline V and J ends were trimmed by 6 bases and 5 bases, with 16 bases remaining between them. This CDR3 has 14 amino acids. CDR3 amino acids: CASSVSRVLTEAFF. DNA for the CDR3: TGTGCCAGCTCGGTGAGCCGGGTCTTGACTGAAGCTTTCTTT.

The chain recombines TRBV2 with TRBJ1-1; possibly TRBD1 for D (5 bases). The V and J ends lost 6 bases and 5 bases respectively, with 13 bases between them. The CDR3 spans 13 residues. Germline V lookup: CDR1 SNHLY, CDR2 FYNNEI. The CDR3 spells CASRGGEVTEAFF. The CDR3, as DNA: TGTGCCAGCAGGGGGGGGGAGGTTACTGAAGCTTTCTTT.

The V and J genes are TRBV29-1 and TRBJ2-5; TRBD1 agrees at 7 bases. Trimming took 4 bases from V and 4 from J; bases not matched to a gene: 6. This CDR3 region has 13 residues. Germline V CDR1 and CDR2: SQVTM, ANQGSEA. CDR3 DNA sequence: TGCAGCGTTGTAAGAACAGGGGCAGAGACCCAGTACTTC. It is translated as CSVVRTGAETQYF.

The V and J genes are TRBV5-6 and TRBJ2-7; 11 nucleotides align to TRBD1. J was trimmed by 4 bases and V by 4 bases; bases with no gene match: 16. Germline CDR1 and CDR2: SGHDT and YYEEEE. The CDR3 extends over 18 amino acids. CDR3: CASSTSPGQGVQGYEQYF. The CDR3 bases are TGTGCCAGCAGCACCTCCCCGGGACAGGGGGTTCAGGGGTACGAGCAGTACTTC.

J is TRBJ2-7 and V is TRBV7-2; 9 bases map to TRBD1. Losses at the gene ends were 8 bases for V and 0 bases for J; bases not matched to a gene: 11. The CDR3 has 16 amino acids. Germline CDR1 reads SGHTA; CDR2 reads FQGNSA. The CDR3 protein is CASRRQGVWSSYEQYF. The DNA of the CDR3 is TGTGCCAGCCGTCGACAGGGGGTTTGGAGCTCCTACGAGCAGTACTTC.

The V call is TRBV18, the J call TRBJ1-2; a weak D match, TRBD1 (5 bases). The CDR3 contains 14 residues. Trimming pared 0 bases from V and 7 bases from J, leaving 12 bases between. Germline V lookup: CDR1 KGHSH, CDR2 LQKENI. CDR3 nucleotides: TGTGCCAGCTCACCACCATTAGGGAGGGGTGGCTACACCTTC. Translating gives CASSPPLGRGGYTF.

The chain links TRBV7-2 to TRBJ1-1; possible D gene TRBD1, 5 bases. CDR1 and CDR2 from the germline V gene are SGHTA and FQGNSA. Trimming removed 8 bases from V and 2 bases from J, with 15 bases in between. The CDR3 totals 14 residues. The CDR3 region has the DNA TGTGCCAGCTTCCTTTGGGGGGGAAACACTGAAGCTTTCTTT. As protein: CASFLWGGNTEAFF. Combining the CDR3 with reference TRBV7-2 and TRBJ1-1 gives the whole variable domain GAGVSQSPSNKVTEKGKDVELRCDPISGHTALYWYRQSLGQGLEFLIYFQGNSAPDKSGLPSDRFSAERTGGSVSTLTIQRTQQEDSAVYLCASFLWGGNTEAFFGQGTRLTVV.

This clone came up a few times. The chain couples TRBV4-1 to TRBJ1-1; 10 nucleotides line up with TRBD1. After removal of 4 bases from V and 4 bases from J, the junction contained 9 bases not matched to a gene. The CDR3 length is 16 residues. Germline V gene sequence: CDR1 MGHRA, CDR2 YSYEKL. The CDR3 region has the DNA TGCGCCAGCAGCCGCAGACAGGGGGCGCCGGGCACTGAAGCTTTCTTT. Amino acids: CASSRRQGAPGTEAFF.

This clone turned up a few times. Other DNA sequences in this sample translate to the same CDR3. The rearrangement uses TRBV18 and TRBJ1-1, with TRBD1 matching over 7 bases. This CDR3 region has 13 residues. Germline CDR1 is KGHSH and CDR2 is LQKENI. V shed 3 bases, J shed 4 bases, and the junction held 2 bases outside the gene matches. CDR3 DNA sequence: TGTGCCAGCTCACCCGACAGGGCCACTGAAGCTTTCTTT. This gives the protein CASSPDRATEAFF.

The chain carries TRBV29-1 and TRBJ2-5; D is perhaps TRBD1 (7 bases). The J call may be faulty, since TRBJ2-7 better matches the DNA end. Germline V gives CDR1 SQVTM, CDR2 ANQGSEA. There are 12 residues in the CDR3. The CDR3 sequence is CSVGRQGGEQYF. The CDR3 DNA is TGCAGCGTTGGACGGCAGGGGGGCGAGCAGTACTTC.

This chain joins TRBV19 and TRBJ1-5, with 7 bases matching TRBD1. Losses at the gene ends were 6 bases for V and 6 bases for J; bases not matched to a gene: 5. Germline V gene lookup returns CDR1 LNHDA and CDR2 SQIVND (reference sequence). The CDR3 sequence is 13 residues long. CDR3 region: CASRTGIIQPQHF. The CDR3 DNA reads as TGTGCCAGTAGGACAGGGATAATTCAGCCCCAGCATTTT. Combining the CDR3 with reference TRBV19 and TRBJ1-5 gives the whole variable domain DGGITQSPKYLFRKEGQNVTLSCEQNLNHDAMYWYRQDPGQGLRLIYYSQIVNDFQKGDIAEGYSVSREKKESFPLTVTSAQKNPTAFYLCASRTGIIQPQHFGDGTRLSIL.

This chain connects TRBV2 to TRBJ1-5; TRBD1 matches at 8 bases. This CDR3 has 15 amino acids. Trimming cost V 6 bases and J 6 bases; bases outside gene matches: 10. CDR1 SNHLY and CDR2 FYNNEI come from the germline V gene. Written as DNA, the CDR3 is TGTGCCAGCAGAGGACAGGGCCCGCAGGGTCAGCCCCAGCATTTT. Translated, it gives CASRGQGPQGQPQHF.

This clone came up a few times. The V and J genes are TRBV6-4 and TRBJ1-1; D is unclear. Trimming pared 5 bases from V and 3 bases from J, leaving 19 bases between. The CDR3 extends over 16 amino acids. CDR1 is MRHNA and CDR2 is SNTAGT in the germline V gene. As DNA, the CDR3 is TGTGCCAGCAGTTACCCGAAGGGAGACTGGGACACTGAAGCTTTCTTT. Translation: CASSYPKGDWDTEAFF.

The J gene is TRBJ2-2, the V gene TRBV25-1; 7 bases are shared with TRBD1. Germline loops: CDR1 MGHDK, CDR2 SYGVNS. V was clipped by 6 bases and J by 4 bases; unmatched bases: 5. The CDR3 has 14 amino acids. The CDR3 spells CASSIQGPTGELFF. The CDR3, as DNA: TGTGCCAGCAGCATACAGGGGCCCACCGGGGAGCTGTTTTTT.

This chain links TRBV7-2 with TRBJ1-1, with unresolved D. The CDR3 spans 14 residues. Germline V CDR1 and CDR2: SGHTA, FQGNSA. Trimming took off 4 bases at V and 0 bases at J, with 9 bases between the two ends. The CDR3 is CASSSRRLNTEAFF. In DNA, the CDR3 is TGTGCCAGCAGCTCTAGGAGACTGAACACTGAAGCTTTCTTT.